The next 5 T cell receptor beta chains were all read from a single sample in a study of cytomegalovirus exposure and HLA in healthy donors. Both 60 Vbeta primers and 13 Jbeta primers went into the PCR. Assay used: immunoSEQ multiplex PCR; TCRdb lists only in-frame clones, some missing. Here the sample spans 140,000 to 150,000 clones, roughly 78% being singletons. The sample comprised PBMCs. The receptors come from a female donor in good health and CMV-seronegative.

Only one count was recorded for this clone. The gene calls are TRBV28 and TRBJ2-7; 10 bases agree with TRBD2. Trimming removed 6 bases from V and 4 bases from J; junction bases left unmatched: 6. The CDR3 runs to 14 residues. Per the germline V gene, CDR1 is MDHEN and CDR2 is SYDVKM. The CDR3 region is CASSSSGGLYEQYF. The DNA of the CDR3 is TGTGCCAGCAGCTCTAGCGGGGGCCTATACGAGCAGTACTTC.

V usage is TRBV19 and J usage is TRBJ1-2; D is perhaps TRBD1 (5 bases). With 7 bases removed from V and 4 bases from J, the gap between germline ends came to 16 bases. There are 14 residues in the CDR3. The V gene's germline CDR1 is LNHDA and CDR2 SQIVND (reference sequence). The CDR3: CASTPGLGGYGYTF. Here the CDR3 DNA reads TGTGCCAGTACGCCAGGGCTTGGTGGCTATGGCTACACCTTC.

The chain employs TRBV5-1 and TRBJ1-6, with 9 bases fitting TRBD1. The CDR3 extends over 15 amino acids. Trimming cost V 4 bases and J 5 bases; bases outside gene matches: 4. CDR1 and CDR2 (germline): SGHRS, YFSETQ. The CDR3 DNA reads TGCGCCAGCAGCCTCCGGACAGGGGATAATTCACCCCTCCACTTT. It translates to CASSLRTGDNSPLHF.

The DNA of the CDR3 is TGTGCCAGCGGATTCAATAATCTAGGTGGAAACACCATATATTTT. It specifies CASGFNNLGGNTIYF. This chain uses TRBV6-1 with TRBJ1-3; D unclear. The germline V and J ends were trimmed by 8 bases and 3 bases, with 17 bases remaining between them. This CDR3 contains 15 residues. Germline-derived CDR1 and CDR2 are MNHNS and SASEGT.

The chain uses TRBV15 and TRBJ1-2, with 10 bases aligning to TRBD1. CDR1 LNHNV and CDR2 YYDKDF come from the germline V gene (reference sequence). The CDR3 length is 14 residues. Trimming at V came to 1 base and at J to 7 bases, leaving 3 bases not matched to a gene. CDR3 bases: TGTGCCACCAGCAGAGGACAGGGGGCGGGTGGCTACACCTTC. Translation: CATSRGQGAGGYTF.